This is a list of T cell receptor beta chains from one sample in a study of T cell responses to AZD1222 COVID-19 vaccine. Data came from immunoSEQ multiplex PCR; TCRdb stores just in-frame clones and leaves some out. The table records 130,000 to 150,000 clones, 85% to 90% of them present only once. This material consisted of peripheral blood, taken on day 0 of AZD1222 vaccination. These receptors originate from an adult in good health. Each CDR3 is given with its conserved first and last residue. Fields, in order: clone size, D gene, V gene, J gene, CDR3 protein, CDR3 DNA. A D gene is named only where the DNA matches it firmly. Size values are once, few and many counts, or a class for expanded clones, and some rows have none.

-	-	TRBV6-1	TRBJ1-6	CASSEVRKPLHF	TGTGCCAGCAGTGAAGTCAGGAAACCCCTCCACTTT
-	-	TRBV4-1	TRBJ1-5	CASSQVMAGFNQPQHF	TGCGCCAGCAGCCAAGTCATGGCCGGTTTTAATCAGCCCCAGCATTTT
-	-	TRBV27	TRBJ1-5	CASSLTGWDNQPQHF	TGTGCCAGCAGTTTAACTGGCTGGGACAATCAGCCCCAGCATTTT
-	TRBD2	TRBV19	TRBJ2-6	CASTEAGSSSGANVLTF	TGTGCCAGTACCGAAGCGGGGAGCTCCTCTGGGGCCAACGTCCTGACTTTC
-	TRBD2	TRBV6-6	TRBJ2-1	CASRDTSGKNEQFF	TGTGCCAGCAGGGATACTAGCGGGAAGAATGAGCAGTTCTTC
-	-	TRBV18	TRBJ1-1	CASSPLGGTEAFF	TGTGCCAGCTCACCACTGGGTGGCACTGAAGCTTTCTTT
-	-	TRBV12-3/TRBV12-4	TRBJ2-7	CASSWGGLEQYF	TGTGCCAGCAGTTGGGGGGGGCTCGAGCAGTACTTC
once	TRBD1	TRBV5-4	TRBJ2-7	CASSLVGQGTYEQYF	TGTGCCAGCAGCTTGGTGGGACAGGGGACCTACGAGCAGTACTTC
-	-	TRBV27	TRBJ2-7	CASSLGSNFYEQYF	TGTGCCAGCAGTTTAGGGAGTAATTTCTACGAGCAGTACTTC
once	-	TRBV11-2	TRBJ1-6	CASYSGNSPLHF	TGTGCCAGCTACTCGGGAAACTCACCCCTCCACTTT
-	TRBD1	TRBV5-1	TRBJ2-2	CASSARTGATNTGELFF	TGCGCCAGCAGCGCGCGGACAGGGGCGACGAACACCGGGGAGCTGTTTTTT
-	TRBD1	TRBV19	TRBJ1-2	CASSKKPGGGGYGYTF	TGTGCCAGTAGTAAGAAGCCAGGGGGCGGAGGGTATGGCTACACCTTC
-	-	TRBV6-5	TRBJ2-1	CASSYSNHNEQFF	TGTGCCAGCAGTTACTCGAATCACAATGAGCAGTTCTTC
-	TRBD1	TRBV19	TRBJ1-4	CASSEGQGLSKLFF	TGTGCCAGTAGCGAAGGACAGGGGTTGTCAAAACTGTTTTTT
-	-	TRBV7-2	TRBJ1-1	CASSLGRSEAFF	TGTGCCAGCAGCCTGGGACGGAGTGAAGCTTTCTTT
-	-	TRBV5-4	TRBJ1-4	CASSLDRGEKLFF	TGTGCCAGCAGCTTGGACAGAGGAGAAAAACTGTTTTTT
once	-	TRBV5-1	TRBJ2-5	CASSPLRDETQYF	TGCGCCAGCAGCCCTCTGAGGGATGAGACCCAGTACTTC
-	TRBD2	TRBV19	TRBJ2-1	CASSIARGGRGEQFF	TGTGCCAGTAGTATAGCCCGGGGCGGGAGGGGTGAGCAGTTCTTC
-	-	TRBV30	TRBJ1-5	CASYGLSNQPQHF	TGTGCCTCCTATGGACTGAGCAATCAGCCTCAGCATTTT
-	-	TRBV5-5	TRBJ2-1	CASSPGGALNEQFF	TGTGCCAGCAGCCCAGGGGGGGCCCTCAATGAGCAGTTCTTC
few	TRBD1	TRBV28	TRBJ1-2	CASSFGQANYGYTF	TGTGCCAGCAGTTTTGGACAGGCCAACTATGGCTACACCTTC
-	TRBD1	TRBV25-1	TRBJ2-7	CASRPIDRDDYEQYF	TGTGCCAGCAGGCCGATTGACAGGGACGACTACGAGCAGTACTTC
-	-	TRBV7-9	TRBJ2-3	CASSSRGDTQYF	TGTGCCAGCAGCTCCAGGGGAGATACGCAGTATTTT
-	-	TRBV6-5	TRBJ1-5	CASSYPGRTYQPQHF	TGTGCCAGCAGTTACCCGGGACGGACCTATCAGCCCCAGCATTTT
once	TRBD2	TRBV19	TRBJ2-7	CASSAASGNEQYF	TGTGCCAGTAGCGCCGCTAGCGGGAACGAGCAGTACTTC
-	TRBD2	TRBV27	TRBJ2-7	CASATSGVSYEQYF	TGTGCCAGCGCGACTAGCGGGGTGTCCTACGAGCAGTACTTC
once	TRBD1	TRBV30	TRBJ2-2	CAWGTGKFSGTGELFF	TGTGCCTGGGGGACAGGGAAGTTTAGTGGAACCGGGGAGCTGTTTTTT
once	-	TRBV15	TRBJ1-6	CATSRDVDNSPLHF	TGTGCCACCAGCAGAGATGTCGATAATTCACCCCTCCACTTT
few	-	TRBV6-5	TRBJ1-1	CASSQTSGEAFF	TGTGCCAGCAGCCAGACCTCGGGTGAAGCTTTCTTT
few	TRBD1	TRBV2	TRBJ2-7	CASSSQGDSYEQYF	TGTGCCAGCAGTTCACAGGGGGACTCCTACGAGCAGTACTTC
-	-	TRBV5-1	TRBJ1-2	CASSSSGTYGYTF	TGCGCCAGCAGCTCATCCGGGACCTATGGCTACACCTTC
-	TRBD2	TRBV7-3	TRBJ2-3	CASSLGLAGGWNTDTQYF	TGTGCCAGCAGCTTGGGGCTAGCGGGAGGGTGGAACACAGATACGCAGTATTTT
-	-	TRBV28	TRBJ2-3	CASRSPVEAAGFSTDTQYF	TGTGCCAGCAGGAGTCCCGTAGAGGCAGCGGGCTTTTCCACAGATACGCAGTATTTT
-	-	TRBV18	TRBJ2-6	CASSPPEYGPGANVLTF	TGTGCCAGCTCACCCCCCGAGTACGGGCCGGGGGCCAACGTCCTGACTTTC
-	-	TRBV6-5	TRBJ1-4	CASSPQKSGKGKLFF	TGTGCCAGCAGTCCCCAGAAGTCGGGGAAGGGAAAACTGTTTTTT
-	-	TRBV5-1	TRBJ1-2	CASSAATGNYGYTF	TGCGCCAGCAGCGCGGCCACAGGGAACTATGGCTACACCTTC
-	TRBD1	TRBV28	TRBJ1-2	CASSLWETGLGGDF	TGTGCCAGCAGTTTGTGGGAGACAGGGTTGGGGGGAGACTTC
-	-	TRBV12-3/TRBV12-4	TRBJ2-1	CASSSPTGNEQFF	TGTGCCAGCAGTTCCCCCACAGGGAATGAGCAGTTCTTC
-	-	TRBV27	TRBJ1-3	CASRSFSGNTIYF	TGTGCCAGCCGCAGCTTCTCTGGAAACACCATATATTTT
once	-	TRBV30	TRBJ1-1	CAWSPRVVLNTEAFF	TGTGCCTGGAGCCCCCGCGTGGTTTTGAACACTGAAGCTTTCTTT
-	-	TRBV6-5	TRBJ1-2	CASGQTVATF	TGTGCCAGCGGCCAGACAGTGGCAACCTTC
-	-	TRBV30	TRBJ1-1	CAWGANTEAFF	TGTGCCTGGGGGGCGAACACTGAAGCTTTCTTT
-	TRBD2	TRBV3-1/TRBV3-2	TRBJ2-3	CASSPFGGKDTQYF	TGTGCCAGCAGCCCATTCGGGGGGAAGGATACGCAGTATTTT
-	-	TRBV18	TRBJ1-1	CASSPRRQVTYFQAFF	TGTGCCAGCTCACCACGAAGACAGGTGACTTATTTTCAAGCTTTCTTT
-	-	TRBV2	TRBJ2-5	CASTTGLEGQYF	TGTGCCAGCACGACAGGCCTAGAGGGCCAGTACTTC
-	-	TRBV18	TRBJ1-5	CASSQGERRQPQHF	TGTGCCAGCTCACAGGGGGAGAGGAGGCAGCCCCAGCATTTT
-	TRBD1	TRBV5-1	TRBJ1-2	CASSPGGINYGYTF	TGCGCCAGCAGCCCAGGGGGGATCAACTATGGCTACACCTTC
once	-	TRBV19	TRBJ2-1	CASSPQYNEQFF	TGTGCCAGTAGTCCCCAGTACAATGAGCAGTTCTTC